This is a list of T cell receptor beta chains from one sample in a study of T cell repertoires in cytomegalovirus infection. TCRdb ran MiXCR on the reads and lists one entry per CDR3 protein. The data contain 150,000 to 200,000 distinct CDR3 sequences, approximately 28% of them singletons. Material: PBMCs. These receptors were collected from a human donor in good health (CMV status not recorded). Some clones in this sample may be carry-over from other donors' samples. Both conserved end residues are part of each CDR3. The order of the fields is clone size, J gene, V gene, D gene, CDR3 protein, CDR3 DNA. A D gene is named only where the DNA matches it firmly. Clone size is not always given. Where it is, it says once, few, many or a class for expanded clones.

>many|TRBJ1-4|TRBV7-9|TRBD1
CASSSGGRGNEKLFF
TGTGCCAGCAGCTCAGGGGGCAGAGGTAATGAAAAACTGTTTTTT
>few|TRBJ1-6|TRBV11-1|-
CASSLMSSYNSPLHF
TGTGCCAGCAGCTTGATGAGCTCCTATAATTCACCCCTCCACTTT
>few|TRBJ1-6|TRBV20-1|TRBD1
CSAKGGQGGNNSPLHF
TGCAGTGCAAAAGGGGGACAGGGAGGGAATAATTCACCCCTCCACTTT
>many|TRBJ2-5|TRBV11-3|-
CASSLGTAKQGTQYF
TGTGCCAGCAGCCTGGGGACCGCAAAGCAAGGAACCCAGTACTTC
>many|TRBJ2-7|TRBV5-1|-
CASSLELTGGEQYF
TGCGCCAGCAGCCTCGAATTAACCGGGGGCGAGCAGTACTTC
>many|TRBJ1-5|TRBV7-2|TRBD1
CASSRDRGINQPQHF
TGTGCCAGCAGCAGGGACAGGGGGATCAATCAGCCCCAGCATTTT
>-|TRBJ2-5|TRBV6-2/TRBV6-3|TRBD2
CASSSRRTSGEKTQYF
TGTGCCAGCAGTTCCCGCCGGACTAGCGGTGAAAAGACCCAGTACTTC
>-|TRBJ2-1|TRBV19|-
CASRHDRSSYNEQFF
TGTGCCAGTCGCCACGATAGGAGCTCCTACAATGAGCAGTTCTTC
>many|TRBJ1-2|TRBV12-3/TRBV12-4|-
CASSEGRGYTF
TGTGCCAGCAGCGAGGGACGGGGCTACACCTTC
>-|TRBJ1-2|TRBV18|-
CASSPEGNGYTF
TGTGCCAGCTCACCTGAAGGGAATGGCTACACCTTC
>-|TRBJ1-1|TRBV12-3/TRBV12-4|-
CASSLDSPEAFF
TGTGCCAGCAGCCTTGACAGTCCTGAAGCTTTCTTT
>few|TRBJ2-7|TRBV7-2|TRBD1
CASSKGQGAYEQYF
TGTGCCAGCAGCAAGGGACAGGGGGCCTACGAGCAGTACTTC
>-|TRBJ1-2|TRBV10-3|-
CAISETSEGGYGYTF
TGTGCCATCAGTGAAACCTCCGAGGGGGGCTATGGCTACACCTTC
>-|TRBJ2-5|TRBV29-1|-
CSVLQGRETQYF
TGCAGCGTTTTACAGGGTAGAGAGACCCAGTACTTC
>few|TRBJ1-1|TRBV7-2|TRBD1
CASSFTGGVTEAFF
TGTGCCAGCAGTTTTACAGGGGGCGTTACTGAAGCTTTCTTT
>few|TRBJ1-6|TRBV7-8|TRBD1
CASRSRDRGQNSPLHF
TGTGCCAGCAGATCTAGGGACAGGGGGCAGAATTCACCCCTCCACTTT
>few|TRBJ1-2|TRBV30|TRBD1
CAWREGAGGYTF
TGTGCCTGGAGGGAGGGGGCCGGTGGCTACACCTTC
>-|TRBJ2-2|TRBV12-3/TRBV12-4|-
CASSDPGRPRGGELFF
TGTGCCAGCAGTGATCCCGGACGGCCCAGAGGCGGGGAGCTGTTTTTT
>-|TRBJ1-2|TRBV5-1|TRBD1
CASSLVTGDNYGYTF
TGCGCCAGCAGCTTGGTGACAGGGGATAACTATGGCTACACCTTC
>few|TRBJ2-5|TRBV20-1|-
CSASTRAAYSDQETQYF
TGCAGTGCTAGTACAAGGGCAGCGTATTCGGACCAAGAGACCCAGTACTTC
>many|TRBJ2-3|TRBV7-2|TRBD2
CASSLAAGDTDTQYF
TGTGCCAGCAGCTTAGCAGCGGGGGACACAGATACGCAGTATTTT
>many|TRBJ2-1|TRBV6-2/TRBV6-3|TRBD1
CASSFTMGQGGHNEQFF
TGTGCCAGCAGCTTCACCATGGGACAGGGGGGCCACAATGAGCAGTTCTTC
>many|TRBJ1-1|TRBV11-2|TRBD1
CASSLGQGRGTNTEAFF
TGTGCCAGCAGCTTGGGACAGGGTAGAGGAACGAACACTGAAGCTTTCTTT
>few|TRBJ1-2|TRBV25-1|TRBD1
CASSETGGRGSDGYTF
TGTGCCAGCAGTGAGACAGGGGGCCGGGGTAGTGATGGCTACACCTTC
>-|TRBJ2-7|TRBV4-1|-
CASSQVVGTSYEQYF
TGTGCCAGCAGCCAAGTAGTAGGGACCTCCTACGAGCAGTACTTC
>-|TRBJ1-1|TRBV7-8|-
CASSLGRGMKNTEAFF
TGTGCCAGCAGCTTAGGGCGGGGAATGAAAAACACTGAAGCTTTCTTT
>many|TRBJ1-1|TRBV7-9|-
CASSVSLRNTEAFF
TGTGCCAGCAGCGTCAGCCTTCGGAACACTGAAGCTTTCTTT
>few|TRBJ2-5|TRBV6-5|TRBD1
CASSYSGTGARETQYF
TGTGCCAGCAGTTACTCGGGGACAGGGGCACGGGAGACCCAGTACTTC
>-|TRBJ2-1|TRBV7-2|TRBD2
CASSLALTSGGGEQFF
TGTGCCAGCAGCTTAGCGCTAACTAGCGGGGGGGGAGAGCAGTTCTTC
>few|TRBJ1-5|TRBV2|-
CASSERSYSNQPQHF
TGTGCCAGCAGTGAGAGATCCTATAGCAATCAGCCCCAGCATTTT
>-|TRBJ1-1|TRBV12-3/TRBV12-4|-
CASSLVGPRDTEAFF
TGTGCCAGCAGTTTAGTAGGCCCTCGGGACACTGAAGCTTTCTTT
>-|TRBJ2-2|TRBV6-2/TRBV6-3|-
CASSTPGGTSNTGELFF
TGTGCCAGCAGTACCCCTGGCGGGACCTCTAACACCGGGGAGCTGTTTTTT
>-|TRBJ1-5|TRBV30|-
CAWSFPGQPSNQPQHF
TGTGCCTGGTCCTTTCCGGGACAACCTAGCAATCAGCCCCAGCATTTT
>-|TRBJ1-4|TRBV11-2|-
CASSAGRNNEKLFF
TGTGCCAGCAGTGCAGGGAGGAATAATGAAAAACTGTTTTTT
>-|TRBJ1-1|TRBV27|-
CASSLTTGSTEAFF
TGTGCCAGCAGTTTAACCACCGGGAGCACTGAAGCTTTCTTT
>many|TRBJ1-1|TRBV7-2|TRBD1
CASSLETGVSTEAFF
TGTGCCAGCAGCTTAGAAACAGGGGTAAGCACTGAAGCTTTCTTT
>-|TRBJ2-7|TRBV20-1|TRBD1
CSARDLIVQGDVQYF
TGCAGTGCTAGAGATCTGATCGTGCAGGGGGATGTGCAGTACTTC
>few|TRBJ2-5|TRBV20-1|-
CSAQKSQGGRETQYF
TGCAGTGCTCAGAAAAGTCAGGGAGGAAGGGAGACCCAGTACTTC
>few|TRBJ2-7|TRBV7-2|-
CASSLEPGPNYEQYF
TGTGCCAGCAGCTTAGAGCCGGGACCCAACTACGAGCAGTACTTC
>few|TRBJ1-1|TRBV7-9|-
CASQEMGASTEAFF
TGTGCCTCCCAGGAGATGGGGGCGTCCACTGAAGCTTTCTTT
>-|TRBJ2-6|TRBV6-2/TRBV6-3|TRBD1
CASSRDRLGGANVLTF
TGTGCCAGCAGTCGGGACAGACTGGGAGGGGCCAACGTCCTGACTTTC
>-|TRBJ2-7|TRBV29-1|TRBD1
CSAGTGFYEQYF
TGCAGCGCCGGGACAGGGTTTTACGAGCAGTACTTC
>few|TRBJ2-7|TRBV20-1|TRBD1
CSAKGQGGSYEQYF
TGCAGTGCTAAGGGACAGGGAGGCTCCTACGAGCAGTACTTC
>few|TRBJ1-1|TRBV12-3/TRBV12-4|-
CASSLNGRGAEAFF
TGTGCCAGCAGTTTAAACGGGCGGGGGGCTGAAGCTTTCTTT
>few|TRBJ2-4|TRBV27|-
CASSIRAIGGDIQYF
TGTGCCAGCAGTATCCGGGCCATAGGCGGGGACATTCAGTACTTC
>-|TRBJ1-2|TRBV29-1|-
CSVEARRGNYGYTF
TGCAGCGTTGAAGCCCGGAGGGGTAATTATGGCTACACCTTC
>-|TRBJ2-2|TRBV7-2|-
CASSLPAGSVRELFF
TGTGCCAGCAGCCTCCCCGCCGGGAGTGTGAGGGAGCTGTTTTTT
>many|TRBJ1-1|TRBV15|-
CATSFNRGGTEAFF
TGTGCCACCAGCTTTAACCGGGGGGGTACTGAAGCTTTCTTT